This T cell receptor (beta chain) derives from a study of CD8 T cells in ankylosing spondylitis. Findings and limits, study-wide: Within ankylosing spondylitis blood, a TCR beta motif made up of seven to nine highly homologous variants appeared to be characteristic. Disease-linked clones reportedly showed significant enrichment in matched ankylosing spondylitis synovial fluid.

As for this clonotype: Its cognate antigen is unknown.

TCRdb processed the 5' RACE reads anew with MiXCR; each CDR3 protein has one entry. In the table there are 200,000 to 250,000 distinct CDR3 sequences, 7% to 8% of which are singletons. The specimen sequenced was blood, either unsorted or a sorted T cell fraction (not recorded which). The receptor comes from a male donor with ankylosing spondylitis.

The CDR3 bases are TGTGCCAGCAGCCCAAGGACACAGAACGAGCAGTACTTC. It is translated as CASSPRTQNEQYF. The chain uses TRBV3-1 and TRBJ2-7; the D gene is possibly TRBD1 (5 bases). Germline CDR1 LGHDT, CDR2 YNNKEL (reference sequence). The CDR3 spans 13 residues. The germline V and J ends were trimmed by 4 bases and 5 bases, with 12 bases remaining between them.